Shown below are 27 T cell receptor beta chains from a single sample sequenced in a study of blood T cell repertoires in COVID-19. The repertoire was sequenced with immunoSEQ multiplex PCR; TCRdb's copy has only in-frame clones and lacks some. The sample includes tens of thousands of clones, 88% of them seen just once. Sequences were obtained from peripheral blood. Receptors were obtained from a human donor in a cohort sampled during active COVID-19.

This clone was seen just once. V and J are TRBV27 and TRBJ2-3; no reliable D call. The germline gives CDR1 MNHEY, CDR2 SMNVEV (reference sequence). Trimming cost V 0 bases and J 3 bases, with 13 bases left between them. This CDR3 has 16 residues. CDR3 protein: CASSLSLVGLTDTQYF. CDR3 coding DNA: TGTGCCAGCAGTTTATCCCTAGTAGGTTTGACAGATACGCAGTATTTT.

This clone was found once. V and J are TRBV7-2 and TRBJ1-3, with D unclear. The CDR3 is 16 amino acids. Germline CDR1 and CDR2: SGHTA and FQGNSA. Deletions cut 3 bases from V and 0 bases from J, with 12 bases between. The CDR3 region is CASSFTPGPSGNTIYF. Written as DNA, the CDR3 is TGTGCCAGCAGCTTTACTCCTGGTCCCTCTGGAAACACCATATATTTT.

The chain couples TRBV18 to TRBJ2-5, with 8 bases aligning to TRBD2. The germline V gene encodes CDR1 KGHSH and CDR2 LQKENI. There are 17 residues in the CDR3. V lost 1 base, J lost 2 bases, and 9 bases stayed unmatched. In DNA form, the CDR3 reads TGTGCCAGCTCACCACGATCCGGGGGGGCTTGGCAAGAGACCCAGTACTTC. Translation gives CASSPRSGGAWQETQYF.

The rearrangement joins TRBV29-1 to TRBJ2-2; 8 positions agree with TRBD1. The germline V gene has CDR1 SQVTM and CDR2 ANQGSEA. The CDR3 loop spans 15 amino acids. V lost 5 bases, J lost 5 bases, and 10 bases stayed unmatched. The CDR3 DNA follows: TGCAGCGTTCCTCAGGGGGCTCGGGAGACCGGGGAGCTGTTTTTT. Its translation: CSVPQGARETGELFF.

The CDR3 loop is CASTRTGTYEQYF. For the CDR3, the DNA is TGTGCCAGCACTAGGACAGGCACCTACGAGCAGTACTTC. This chain links TRBV6-5 with TRBJ2-7; 7 nucleotides line up with TRBD1. V lost 7 bases, J lost 2 bases, and 5 bases stayed unmatched. Germline CDR1 MNHEY, CDR2 SVGAGI. The CDR3 contains 13 residues.

V is TRBV29-1 and J is TRBJ2-2; weak D call: TRBD1 (6 bases). CDR3 length equals 17 residues. Germline CDR1 reads SQVTM; CDR2 reads ANQGSEA. V dropped 0 bases and J dropped 0 bases, with 14 bases sitting between them. The CDR3 reads CSVEDHGDTTNTGELFF. The CDR3 bases are TGCAGCGTTGAAGATCACGGGGACACGACGAACACCGGGGAGCTGTTTTTT.

The table lists this clone with a count of one. CDR3 protein: CASSLVTNTDTQYF. CDR3 DNA: TGCGCCAGCAGCTTGGTAACTAACACAGATACGCAGTATTTT. The V call is TRBV5-1, the J call TRBJ2-3, with D unresolved. Trimming took 0 bases from V and 2 from J, leaving 7 bases between them. Per the germline V gene, CDR1 is SGHRS and CDR2 is YFSETQ. The CDR3 has 14 residues.

This clone is a singleton in its sample. The chain is built from TRBV19 and TRBJ1-5; a possible D gene is TRBD1 (5 bases). Trimming stripped 2 bases from V and 5 bases from J, with 22 bases between. The CDR3 extends over 18 amino acids. In germline, CDR1 is LNHDA, CDR2 SQIVND (reference sequence). The CDR3 reads CASSITQGSPGADQPQHF. DNA of the CDR3: TGTGCCAGTAGTATAACCCAGGGATCTCCGGGAGCGGATCAGCCCCAGCATTTT. Full variable domain (missing parts from reference TRBV19 and TRBJ1-5): DGGITQSPKYLFRKEGQNVTLSCEQNLNHDAMYWYRQDPGQGLRLIYYSQIVNDFQKGDIAEGYSVSREKKESFPLTVTSAQKNPTAFYLCASSITQGSPGADQPQHFGDGTRLSIL.

The genes are TRBV6-5 and TRBJ1-1; D perhaps matches TRBD1 (6 bases). The CDR3 spans 12 residues. Trimming shortened V by 6 bases and J by 11 bases, and 16 bases separated the two germline ends. In germline, CDR1 is MNHEY, CDR2 SVGAGI. In DNA form, the CDR3 reads TGTGCCAGCAGACCTCAACAGGGTTGGGCTTTCTTT. Residues: CASRPQQGWAFF.

The chain recombines TRBV27 with TRBJ1-5; D is unresolved. The germline V gene has CDR1 MNHEY and CDR2 SMNVEV (reference sequence). Trimming shortened V by 3 bases and J by 2 bases, and 8 bases separated the two germline ends. The CDR3 contains 14 residues. CDR3 DNA: TGTGCCAGCAGTTTTGAAGTAGGCAATCAGCCCCAGCATTTT. Its translation: CASSFEVGNQPQHF.

The rearrangement joins TRBV13 to TRBJ2-4; 9 bases line up with TRBD1. V was pared by 5 bases and J by 6 bases, with 11 bases of the junction left unmatched. There are 16 residues in the CDR3. In germline, CDR1 is PRHDT, CDR2 FYEKMQ (reference sequence). The CDR3 reads CASSVTGTGFTNIQYF. The CDR3 DNA reads TGTGCCAGCAGCGTCACCGGGACAGGGTTCACAAACATTCAGTACTTC.

The chain recombines TRBV7-6 with TRBJ1-1, with D hard to call. Germline loops: CDR1 SGHVS, CDR2 FNYEAQ. V gave up 1 base and J gave up 6 bases, with 12 bases separating them. The CDR3 consists of 14 residues. CDR3 nucleotides: TGTGCCAGCAGCTTAGACCGAGAGGTCCCTGAAGCTTTCTTT. Its translation: CASSLDREVPEAFF.

The rearrangement links TRBV5-1 to TRBJ1-4, with TRBD1 matching over 10 bases. V shed 0 bases and J 8 bases; nucleotides not matched to a gene: 10. Germline V lookup: CDR1 SGHRS, CDR2 YFSETQ. CDR3 size: 17 residues. This CDR3 is CASSLGDRGEGNEKLFF. DNA for the CDR3: TGCGCCAGCAGCTTGGGGGACAGGGGCGAGGGGAACGAAAAACTGTTTTTT.

The V gene is TRBV9, the J gene TRBJ2-6; 7 bases agree with TRBD1. V shed 2 bases, J shed 0 bases, and the junction held 2 bases outside the gene matches. Germline loops: CDR1 SGDLS, CDR2 YYNGEE. The CDR3 is 16 amino acids. The DNA for the CDR3 is TGTGCCAGCAGCGTCCGACAGGGCTCTGGGGCCAACGTCCTGACTTTC. Translating it yields CASSVRQGSGANVLTF. Supplemented by reference TRBV9 and TRBJ2-6, the full variable domain reads DSGVTQTPKHLITATGQRVTLRCSPRSGDLSVYWYQQSLDQGLQFLIQYYNGEERAKGNILERFSAQQFPDLHSELNLSSLELGDSALYFCASSVRQGSGANVLTFGAGSRLTVL.

This chain joins TRBV19 and TRBJ2-3, with 9 positions matching TRBD2. From germline, CDR1 is LNHDA and CDR2 SQIVND (reference sequence). J lost 5 bases, V lost 0 bases, and 6 bases had no gene match. The CDR3 loop spans 16 amino acids. Written as DNA, the CDR3 is TGTGCCAGTAGTATAGATCGGCGGGAGGGGAAAGATACGCAGTATTTT. This sequence encodes CASSIDRREGKDTQYF. The variable domain in full, with the rest retrieved from reference TRBV19 and TRBJ2-3, is DGGITQSPKYLFRKEGQNVTLSCEQNLNHDAMYWYRQDPGQGLRLIYYSQIVNDFQKGDIAEGYSVSREKKESFPLTVTSAQKNPTAFYLCASSIDRREGKDTQYFGPGTRLTVL.

The rearrangement links TRBV5-8 to TRBJ1-6, with a possible D match to TRBD1 (6 bases). Germline loops: CDR1 SGHTS, CDR2 YDEGEE. CDR3 size: 15 residues. V was trimmed by 2 bases and J by 7 bases, leaving 13 bases between them. This chain's CDR3 is CASSFRGAENSPLHF. The CDR3 bases are TGTGCCAGCAGCTTTCGGGGGGCGGAAAATTCACCCCTCCACTTT.

CDR3 sequence reads: CASSPPVTDTQYF. The CDR3 region has the DNA TGCGCCAGCAGCCCTCCTGTTACAGATACGCAGTATTTT. This chain links TRBV4-1 with TRBJ2-3; D not certain. The ends were cut back, 4 bases at V and 3 bases at J, with 8 bases in the middle. The CDR3 sequence is 13 residues long. Germline CDR1 and CDR2: MGHRA and YSYEKL.

The V and J genes are TRBV20-1 and TRBJ2-7; TRBD2 matches at 8 bases. Germline lookup yields CDR1 DFQATT and CDR2 SNEGSKA (reference sequence). J gave up 1 base and V 3 bases, and 5 bases lay outside the gene matches. The CDR3 extends over 14 amino acids. CDR3 nucleotide sequence: TGCAGTGCTAGTACTAGCGGAAGGTCCTACGAGCAGTACTTC. Protein product: CSASTSGRSYEQYF.

This clone is a singleton in its sample. This chain connects TRBV28 to TRBJ2-2; D is perhaps TRBD1 (6 bases). CDR3 size: 13 residues. Germline V lookup: CDR1 MDHEN, CDR2 SYDVKM. Trimming pared 1 base from V and 8 bases from J, leaving 8 bases between. The chain's CDR3 is CASSLSDRGELFF. For the CDR3, the DNA is TGTGCCAGCAGTTTATCCGACAGGGGGGAGCTGTTTTTT.

The rearrangement uses TRBV12-3 or TRBV12-4 and TRBJ1-6; the match to TRBD1 covers 10 bases. Germline trimming cut 10 bases from V and 7 bases from J; bases unmatched to any gene: 4. The CDR3 length is 13 residues. The CDR3 here is CATGTGDNSPLHF. The CDR3 DNA reads as TGTGCCACTGGGACAGGGGACAATTCACCCCTCCACTTT.

The chain recombines TRBV28 with TRBJ2-5; TRBD1 matches 7 bases. V lost 6 bases, J lost 3 bases, and 4 bases stayed unmatched. The germline gives CDR1 MDHEN, CDR2 SYDVKM. The CDR3 has 13 amino acids. The CDR3 DNA follows: TGTGCCAGCAGAACGACAGGGAAAGAGACCCAGTACTTC. Amino acids: CASRTTGKETQYF.

The CDR3: CASGKGGSGDTQYF. CDR3 DNA: TGTGCCAGTGGGAAGGGCGGGAGCGGCGATACGCAGTATTTT. The chain uses TRBV19 and TRBJ2-3; TRBD2 aligns across 7 bases. The CDR3 is made up of 14 amino acids. Per germline, CDR1 LNHDA and CDR2 SQIVND (reference sequence). Trimming at V came to 8 bases and at J to 6 bases, leaving 11 bases not matched to a gene. Complete variable domain (other parts from reference TRBV19 and TRBJ2-3): DGGITQSPKYLFRKEGQNVTLSCEQNLNHDAMYWYRQDPGQGLRLIYYSQIVNDFQKGDIAEGYSVSREKKESFPLTVTSAQKNPTAFYLCASGKGGSGDTQYFGPGTRLTVL.

This clone was recorded once. The rearrangement joins TRBV28 to TRBJ2-3; 8 nucleotides match TRBD1. This CDR3 spans 16 amino acids. The V and J ends lost 8 bases and 2 bases, in that order; junction bases with no gene match: 12. Germline CDR1 reads MDHEN; CDR2 reads SYDVKM. The CDR3: CASASADRGVTDTQYF. DNA for the CDR3: TGTGCCAGCGCCTCCGCCGACAGGGGAGTCACAGATACGCAGTATTTT. The full variable domain, with the rest looked up from reference TRBV28 and TRBJ2-3, is DVKVTQSSRYLVKRTGEKVFLECVQDMDHENMFWYRQDPGLGLRLIYFSYDVKMKEKGDIPEGYSVSREKKERFSLILESASTNQTSMYLCASASADRGVTDTQYFGPGTRLTVL.

The V and J genes are TRBV4-3 and TRBJ2-5; TRBD2 might be the D (5 bases). Germline V gene sequence: CDR1 LGHNA, CDR2 YSLEER. The CDR3 covers 13 residues. V was clipped by 4 bases and J by 0 bases, with 6 bases between them. The CDR3 bases are TGCGCCAGCAGCCGCGGGTACCAAGAGACCCAGTACTTC. Protein sequence: CASSRGYQETQYF.

V gene TRBV10-1 combines with J gene TRBJ2-1; 7 bases are a match to TRBD2. The CDR3 length is 15 residues. The V gene end was trimmed by 0 bases and the J gene end by 8 bases; junction bases not matched to a gene: 7. Germline assignment: CDR1 WNHNN and CDR2 SYGVQD (reference sequence). CDR3 sequence (DNA): TGCGCCAGCAGTGAGTCCGGACTAGATGGGGATGAGCAGTTCTTC. Its translation is CASSESGLDGDEQFF.

This chain links TRBV18 with TRBJ2-6, with 8 bases matching TRBD2. CDR3 length: 19 amino acids. J lost 1 base, V lost 1 base, and 9 bases had no gene match. The V gene's germline CDR1 is KGHSH and CDR2 LQKENI. Written as DNA, the CDR3 is TGTGCCAGCTCACCACAAACTCCGGGACTAGTTTCTGGGGCCAACGTCCTGACTTTC. Translated: CASSPQTPGLVSGANVLTF.

This CDR3 reads CASSLWSGGQGTQYF. In DNA form, the CDR3 reads TGCGCCAGCAGCCTGTGGTCGGGGGGGCAAGGTACGCAGTATTTT. The rearrangement links TRBV5-1 to TRBJ2-3; 8 bases line up with TRBD2. The CDR3 has 15 residues. Looked up from germline, CDR1 is SGHRS and CDR2 is YFSETQ. J lost 8 bases, V lost 4 bases, and 12 bases had no gene match.